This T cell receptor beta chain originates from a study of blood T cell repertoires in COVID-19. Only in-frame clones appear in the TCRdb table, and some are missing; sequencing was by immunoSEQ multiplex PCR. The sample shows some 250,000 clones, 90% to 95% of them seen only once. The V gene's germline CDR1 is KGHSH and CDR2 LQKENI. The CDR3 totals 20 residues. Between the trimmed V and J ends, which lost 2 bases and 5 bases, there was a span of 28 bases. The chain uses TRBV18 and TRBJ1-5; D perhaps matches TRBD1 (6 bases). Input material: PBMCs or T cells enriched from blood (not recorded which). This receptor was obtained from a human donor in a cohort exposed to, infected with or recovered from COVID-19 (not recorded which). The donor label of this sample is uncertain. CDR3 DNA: TGTGCCAGCTCACCAAGAATTAAGGGGGGGAGCGGGCGGATAGATCAGCCCCAGCATTTT. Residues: CASSPRIKGGSGRIDQPQHF.